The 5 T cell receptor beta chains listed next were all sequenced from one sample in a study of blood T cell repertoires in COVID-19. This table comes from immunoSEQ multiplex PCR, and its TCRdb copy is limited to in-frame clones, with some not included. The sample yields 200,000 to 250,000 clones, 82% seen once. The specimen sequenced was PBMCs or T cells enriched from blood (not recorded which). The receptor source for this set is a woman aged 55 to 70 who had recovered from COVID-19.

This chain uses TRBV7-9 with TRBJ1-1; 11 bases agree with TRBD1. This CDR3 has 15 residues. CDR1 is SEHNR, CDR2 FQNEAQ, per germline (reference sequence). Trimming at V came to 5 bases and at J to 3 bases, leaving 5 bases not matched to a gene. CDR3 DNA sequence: TGTGCCAGCAGCGCCCGGACAGGGGGCTACACTGAAGCTTTCTTT. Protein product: CASSARTGGYTEAFF.

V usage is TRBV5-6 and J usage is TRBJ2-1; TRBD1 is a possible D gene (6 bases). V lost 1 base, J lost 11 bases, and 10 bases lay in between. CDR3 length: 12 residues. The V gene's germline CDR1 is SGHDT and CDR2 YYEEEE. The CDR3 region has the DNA TGTGCCAGCAGCTTGCGGCAGGGGCAGCAGTTCTTC. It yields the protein CASSLRQGQQFF.

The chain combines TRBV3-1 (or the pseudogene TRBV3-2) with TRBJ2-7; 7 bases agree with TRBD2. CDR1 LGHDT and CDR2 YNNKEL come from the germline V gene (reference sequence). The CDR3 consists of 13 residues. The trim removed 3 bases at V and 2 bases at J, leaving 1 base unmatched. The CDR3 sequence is CASSQGLTYEQYF. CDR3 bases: TGTGCCAGCAGCCAGGGACTAACCTACGAGCAGTACTTC.

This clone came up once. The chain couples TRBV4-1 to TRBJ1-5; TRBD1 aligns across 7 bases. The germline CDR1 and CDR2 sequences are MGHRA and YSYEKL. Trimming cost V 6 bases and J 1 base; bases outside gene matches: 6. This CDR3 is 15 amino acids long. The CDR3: CASSLTGESNQPQHF. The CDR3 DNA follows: TGCGCCAGCAGTTTAACAGGGGAGAGCAATCAGCCCCAGCATTTT.

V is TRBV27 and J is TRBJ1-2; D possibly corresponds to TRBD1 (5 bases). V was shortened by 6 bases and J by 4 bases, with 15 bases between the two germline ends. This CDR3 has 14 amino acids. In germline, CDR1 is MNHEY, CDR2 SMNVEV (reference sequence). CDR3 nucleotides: TGTGCCAGCAGCACGTCGGACAACTTCTATGGCTACACCTTC. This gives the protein CASSTSDNFYGYTF.